This T cell receptor beta chain was recorded in a study of OX40 agonist ivuxolimab in advanced cancers. The CDR3 contains 13 residues. CDR1 SQVTM and CDR2 ANQGSEA come from the germline V gene. This clone has a handful of counts. Assay used: immunoSEQ multiplex PCR; TCRdb lists only in-frame clones, some missing. The top ten clones hold less than 2% of a sample with approximately 84,000 clones, 86% of them seen once. Source: CD4+ or CD8+ T cells sorted from blood, taken in a trial of the OX40 agonist ivuxolimab. The chain uses TRBV29-1 and TRBJ2-7, with a tentative D call TRBD1 (6 bases). The clonotype was recovered from an adult with an advanced solid tumor such as melanoma, head and neck, liver or kidney cancer. CDR3 DNA sequence: TGCAGACCCCGGGGACACCCCTTGGGCGAGCAGTACTTC. It encodes CRPRGHPLGEQYF.